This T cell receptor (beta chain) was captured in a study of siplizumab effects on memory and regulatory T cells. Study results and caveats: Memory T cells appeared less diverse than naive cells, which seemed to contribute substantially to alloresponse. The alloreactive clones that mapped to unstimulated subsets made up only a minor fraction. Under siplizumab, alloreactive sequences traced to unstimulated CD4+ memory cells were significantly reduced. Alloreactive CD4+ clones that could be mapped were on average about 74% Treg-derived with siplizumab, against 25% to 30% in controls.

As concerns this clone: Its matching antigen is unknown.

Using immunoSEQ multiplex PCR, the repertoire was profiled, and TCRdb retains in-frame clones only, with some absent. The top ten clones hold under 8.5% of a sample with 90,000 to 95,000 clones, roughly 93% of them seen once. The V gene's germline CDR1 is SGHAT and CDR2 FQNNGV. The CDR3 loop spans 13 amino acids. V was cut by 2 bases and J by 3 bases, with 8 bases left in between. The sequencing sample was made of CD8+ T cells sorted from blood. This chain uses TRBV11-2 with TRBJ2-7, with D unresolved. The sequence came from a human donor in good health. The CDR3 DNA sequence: TGTGCCAGCAGCTTAACCGGCGACTACGAGCAGTACTTC. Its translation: CASSLTGDYEQYF.